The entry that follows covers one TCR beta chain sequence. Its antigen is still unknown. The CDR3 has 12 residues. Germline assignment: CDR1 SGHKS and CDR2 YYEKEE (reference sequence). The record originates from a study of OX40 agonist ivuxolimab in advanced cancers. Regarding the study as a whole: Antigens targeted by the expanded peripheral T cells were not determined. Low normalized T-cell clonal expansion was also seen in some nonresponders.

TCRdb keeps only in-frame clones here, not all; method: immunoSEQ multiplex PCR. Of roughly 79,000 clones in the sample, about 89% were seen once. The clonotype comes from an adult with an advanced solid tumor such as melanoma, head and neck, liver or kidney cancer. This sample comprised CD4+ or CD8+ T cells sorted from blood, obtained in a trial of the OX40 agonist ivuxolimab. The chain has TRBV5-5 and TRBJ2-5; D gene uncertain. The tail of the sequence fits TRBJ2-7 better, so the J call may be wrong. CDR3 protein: CASSLESAEQYF. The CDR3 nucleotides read TGTGCCAGCAGCCTTGAGTCCGCCGAGCAGTACTTC.